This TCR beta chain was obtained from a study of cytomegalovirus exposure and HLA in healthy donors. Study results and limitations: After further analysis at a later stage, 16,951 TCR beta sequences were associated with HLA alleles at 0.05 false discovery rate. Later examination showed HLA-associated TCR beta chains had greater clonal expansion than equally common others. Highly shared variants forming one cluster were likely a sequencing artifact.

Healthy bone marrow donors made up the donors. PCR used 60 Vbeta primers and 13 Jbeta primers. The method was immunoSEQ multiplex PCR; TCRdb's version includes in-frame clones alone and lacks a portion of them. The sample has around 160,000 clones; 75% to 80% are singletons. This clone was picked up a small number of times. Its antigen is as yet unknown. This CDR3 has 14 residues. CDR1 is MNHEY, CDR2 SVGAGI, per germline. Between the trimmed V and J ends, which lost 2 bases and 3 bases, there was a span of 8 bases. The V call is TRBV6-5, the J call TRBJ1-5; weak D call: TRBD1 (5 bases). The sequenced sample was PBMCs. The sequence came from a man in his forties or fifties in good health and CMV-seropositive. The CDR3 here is CASSYRGNNQPQHF. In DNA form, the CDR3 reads TGTGCCAGCAGTTACAGGGGAAACAATCAGCCCCAGCATTTT.